The 15 T cell receptor beta chains given below trace back to one sample, sequenced in a study of T-cell reconstitution after alpha-beta-depleted transplantation in children. Preparation of the TCRbeta library was carried out with unique molecular identifiers. From the PCR reads, TCRdb called clonotypes with MiXCR, one entry per CDR3 protein. The table records 530,000 or so distinct CDR3 sequences, 25% to 30% of them present only once. Here the sequenced sample was PBMCs, taken before TCRalphabeta/CD19-depleted stem cell transplant. Receptor source: a boy younger than two with Wiskott-Aldrich syndrome, due to receive a stem cell transplant.

The chain uses TRBV3-1 and TRBJ1-1, with D perhaps TRBD1 (5 bases). This CDR3 has 14 residues. Trimming took 4 bases from V and 4 from J, leaving 13 bases between them. Per the germline V gene, CDR1 is LGHDT and CDR2 is YNNKEL (reference sequence). CDR3 sequence (DNA): TGTGCCAGCAGCCCCACGTCTGGGGGCACTGAAGCTTTCTTT. It is translated as CASSPTSGGTEAFF.

The gene calls are TRBV7-2 and TRBJ2-1; D unclear. V lost 0 bases and J lost 1, with 13 bases in between. Germline-derived CDR1 and CDR2 are SGHTA and FQGNSA. This CDR3 is built from 17 residues. Written as DNA, the CDR3 is TGTGCCAGCAGCTTAGCTGCAAACGCGTTTTCCTACAATGAGCAGTTCTTC. Translating it yields CASSLAANAFSYNEQFF.

This clonotype was seen a handful of times. The rearrangement joins TRBV7-6 to TRBJ2-2; D gene unclear. The CDR3 sequence is 14 residues long. Germline lookup yields CDR1 SGHVS and CDR2 FNYEAQ. Trimming pared 7 bases from V and 0 bases from J, leaving 9 bases between. The CDR3 sequence is CASTGISNTGELFF. The CDR3 DNA reads TGTGCCAGCACGGGCATCTCGAACACCGGGGAGCTGTTTTTT.

The gene calls are TRBV20-1 and TRBJ2-1; 7 nucleotides line up with TRBD2. In germline, CDR1 is DFQATT, CDR2 SNEGSKA (reference sequence). The CDR3 is 14 residues long. V lost 0 bases, J lost 5 bases, and 4 bases stayed unmatched. Here the CDR3 DNA reads TGCAGTGCTAGAGATGTAGCGGGTAACAATGAGCAGTTCTTC. The encoded protein is CSARDVAGNNEQFF.

This clonotype was counted a few times. The V call is TRBV29-1, the J call TRBJ2-1; 12 bases are shared with TRBD1. Germline CDR1 and CDR2: SQVTM and ANQGSEA. The junction had 14 bases not matched to a gene; V was cut back by 7 bases and J by 7 bases. The CDR3 has 16 amino acids. CDR3 residues: CSGGETGQGARNEQFF. CDR3 bases: TGCAGCGGCGGCGAGACGGGACAGGGGGCACGGAATGAGCAGTTCTTC.

V is TRBV28 and J is TRBJ1-5; D is uncertain. The CDR3 loop spans 17 amino acids. Trimming pared 2 bases from V and 5 bases from J, leaving 19 bases between. Looked up from germline, CDR1 is MDHEN and CDR2 is SYDVKM. Written as DNA, the CDR3 is TGTGCCAGCAGTTTAATCCAAGGGCCCCTCCTGTATCAGCCCCAGCATTTT. Its translation: CASSLIQGPLLYQPQHF.

The rearrangement uses TRBV29-1 and TRBJ2-2; weak D call: TRBD2 (6 bases). Trimming pared 3 bases from V and 3 bases from J, leaving 8 bases between. This CDR3 is 13 amino acids long. Looked up from germline, CDR1 is SQVTM and CDR2 is ANQGSEA. Written as DNA, the CDR3 is TGCAGCGTTGAGGGACTTCACACCGGGGAGCTGTTTTTT. This sequence encodes CSVEGLHTGELFF.

This chain links TRBV11-2 with TRBJ1-1, with D perhaps matching TRBD1 (5 bases). Germline CDR1 is SGHAT and CDR2 is FQNNGV. V lost 0 bases and J lost 1, with 9 bases in between. This CDR3 has 15 amino acids. The CDR3 DNA follows: TGTGCCAGCAGCTTAGATACAGGCAGGAACACTGAAGCTTTCTTT. Its translation is CASSLDTGRNTEAFF.

This clonotype was counted a few times. The rearrangement joins TRBV20-1 to TRBJ2-7; D is possibly TRBD2 (6 bases). The germline V gene has CDR1 DFQATT and CDR2 SNEGSKA (reference sequence). Trimming pared 5 bases from V and 2 bases from J, leaving 13 bases between. The CDR3 runs 13 residues. DNA of the CDR3: TGCAGTGCTCTTCGGGACTTTACCTACGAGCAGTACTTC. This gives the protein CSALRDFTYEQYF.

In this sample, this clonotype turned up a few times. The rearrangement links TRBV10-3 to TRBJ2-1, with D possibly TRBD2 on 6 matching bases. Per germline, CDR1 ENHRY and CDR2 SYGVKD. This CDR3 is built from 12 residues. Between the trimmed V and J ends, which lost 5 bases and 7 bases, there was a span of 9 bases. For the CDR3, the DNA is TGTGCCATCAGTTCCGGACTAAATGAGCAGTTCTTC. Protein product: CAISSGLNEQFF.

This clonotype was detected only a few times. J is TRBJ2-3 and V is TRBV5-1, with a tentative D call TRBD2 (6 bases). The CDR3 consists of 16 residues. CDR1 and CDR2 (germline): SGHRS, YFSETQ. V lost 0 bases and J lost 2, with 13 bases in between. DNA of the CDR3: TGCGCCAGCAGCTTGGGGAGCGGGCGCCCCACAGATACGCAGTATTTT. As protein: CASSLGSGRPTDTQYF.

The rearrangement links TRBV5-1 to TRBJ1-6; 7 bases map to TRBD1. V lost 4 bases to trimming and J lost 13 bases; unmatched junction nucleotides: 8. Looked up from germline, CDR1 is SGHRS and CDR2 is YFSETQ. This CDR3 comprises 13 residues. This CDR3 reads CASSITTGDPLHF. CDR3 coding DNA: TGCGCCAGCAGCATCACTACAGGGGATCCCCTCCACTTT.

The rearrangement links TRBV24-1 to TRBJ2-3; 8 positions match TRBD2. CDR3 size: 18 residues. Trimming cost V 3 bases and J 6 bases; bases outside gene matches: 16. The germline V gene has CDR1 KGHDR and CDR2 SFDVKD. In DNA form, the CDR3 reads TGTGCCACCAGTGATCCCCGCCCGAGCGGGAGAGGCTTTGATACGCAGTATTTT. It is translated as CATSDPRPSGRGFDTQYF.

This chain connects TRBV6-1 to TRBJ1-6; D is uncertain. The CDR3 spans 9 residues. The germline CDR1 and CDR2 sequences are MNHNS and SASEGT. Between the trimmed V and J ends, which lost 6 bases and 10 bases, there was a span of 1 base. The CDR3 protein is CASRSPLHF. The CDR3 DNA is TGTGCCAGCAGGTCACCCCTCCACTTT.

The chain joins TRBV2 to TRBJ2-3, with D tentatively TRBD1 or TRBD2 (5 bases each). Germline values: CDR1 SNHLY, CDR2 FYNNEI. V lost 6 bases to trimming and J lost 4 bases, with 17 bases between them. This CDR3 has 15 amino acids. The CDR3 sequence: CASREQVGGADTQYF. The DNA of the CDR3 is TGTGCCAGCAGGGAACAGGTTGGAGGAGCAGATACGCAGTATTTT.